Presented here are 9 T cell receptor beta chains from one specimen sequenced in a study of blood T cell repertoires in COVID-19. Generated by immunoSEQ multiplex PCR, the TCRdb table keeps only in-frame clones and is missing some. This table holds about 190,000 clones, 85% to 90% found once. Sequenced input: peripheral blood. These receptors came from a man aged 45-60 years with acute or convalescent COVID-19.

This rearrangement joins TRBV7-2 to TRBJ1-1, with a tentative D call TRBD1 (5 bases). In germline, CDR1 is SGHTA, CDR2 FQGNSA. Trimming took off 2 bases at V and 7 bases at J, with 11 bases between the two ends. The CDR3 is made up of 13 amino acids. CDR3 in amino acids: CASSLRGDLEAFF. CDR3 nucleotide sequence: TGTGCCAGCAGCTTAAGGGGCGACCTTGAAGCTTTCTTT.

This sequence joins TRBV6-5 and TRBJ1-4; D call uncertain. This CDR3 has 15 residues. V dropped 0 bases and J dropped 8 bases, with 13 bases sitting between them. Germline V gene data show CDR1 as MNHEY and CDR2 as SVGAGI. The CDR3: CASSYSIFGGEKLFF. CDR3 nucleotides: TGTGCCAGCAGTTACTCGATTTTTGGAGGGGAAAAACTGTTTTTT.

This chain connects TRBV7-9 to TRBJ2-3, with D maybe TRBD2 (5 bases). The germline V gene encodes CDR1 SEHNR and CDR2 FQNEAQ (reference sequence). V was pared by 3 bases and J by 6 bases, with 10 bases between. This CDR3 has 13 amino acids. CDR3 sequence reads: CASSFTSADTQYF. CDR3 DNA: TGTGCCAGCAGCTTCACTAGTGCTGATACGCAGTATTTT.

The chain links TRBV5-1 to TRBJ2-1, with 7 bases matching TRBD2. CDR3 size: 16 residues. V was clipped by 8 bases and J by 5 bases; unmatched bases: 16. The V gene's germline CDR1 is SGHRS and CDR2 YFSETQ. CDR3 region: CASTTIGGDLNNEQFF. The CDR3 DNA sequence: TGCGCCAGTACGACTATTGGGGGGGATCTGAACAATGAGCAGTTCTTC.

The chain joins TRBV7-2 to TRBJ1-4; no firm D call. CDR3 length equals 14 residues. Trimming removed 0 bases at V and 5 bases at J, with 7 bases between. The germline CDR1 and CDR2 sequences are SGHTA and FQGNSA. CDR3 DNA sequence: TGTGCCAGCAGCTTAGCTCGTACAAATGAAAAACTGTTTTTT. Translated, it gives CASSLARTNEKLFF.

This rearrangement joins TRBV2 to TRBJ1-2; D is uncertain. V dropped 7 bases and J dropped 4 bases, with 10 bases sitting between them. Germline loops: CDR1 SNHLY, CDR2 FYNNEI. The CDR3 covers 12 residues. This CDR3 reads CASKLATYGYTF. The CDR3 coding sequence is TGTGCCAGCAAGCTTGCTACCTATGGCTACACCTTC.

V is TRBV29-1 and J is TRBJ1-2, with TRBD1 identical over 7 bases. V dropped 4 bases and J dropped 2; count of bases not matched to a gene: 4. CDR1 is SQVTM and CDR2 is ANQGSEA in the germline V gene. The CDR3 sequence is 13 residues long. The CDR3 loop reads CSVAKGQNYGYTF. DNA for the CDR3: TGCAGCGTTGCCAAGGGACAGAACTATGGCTACACCTTC. Looking up the rest from reference TRBV29-1 and TRBJ1-2 gives the full variable domain: SAVISQKPSRDICQRGTSLTIQCQVDSQVTMMFWYRQQPGQSLTLIATANQGSEATYESGFVIDKFPISRPNLTFSTLTVSNMSPEDSSIYLCSVAKGQNYGYTFGSGTRLTVV.

The genes are TRBV19 and TRBJ2-2, with D tentatively TRBD1 (6 bases). Looked up from germline, CDR1 is LNHDA and CDR2 is SQIVND (reference sequence). Trimming removed 2 bases from V and 7 bases from J, with 14 bases in between. The CDR3 consists of 15 residues. CDR3 loop: CASSITSGQFGELFF. CDR3 DNA sequence: TGTGCCAGTAGTATAACTTCCGGACAGTTCGGGGAGCTGTTTTTT.

The genes are TRBV5-1 and TRBJ2-1; D remains ambiguous. The CDR3 loop spans 14 amino acids. V dropped 2 bases and J dropped 6 bases, with 12 bases sitting between them. The V gene's germline CDR1 is SGHRS and CDR2 YFSETQ. The CDR3 loop reads CASSFSVTVNEQFF. Written as DNA, the CDR3 is TGCGCCAGCAGCTTTTCGGTAACGGTCAATGAGCAGTTCTTC.